This TCR beta chain was found in a study of early T cells in non-severe SARS-CoV-2 infection. The study, taken as a whole, reports: Private and CD4 specificities were missed by VDJdb matching, which favored anti-spike CD8 responses.

Unique molecular identifiers were added to individual cDNA molecules. TCRdb reprocessed the 5' RACE reads with MiXCR, giving one entry per CDR3 protein. The data show tens of thousands of distinct CDR3 sequences, with 5.5% to 7.5% seen just once and 7.8% held by the top ten. This clonotype was seen ten or more times. Its antigen is undetermined. The germline gives CDR1 MNHNY, CDR2 SVGAGI (reference sequence). Germline trimming cut 3 bases from V and 5 bases from J; bases unmatched to any gene: 6. The CDR3 runs 15 residues. This receptor was identified in an adult who was a healthcare worker with PCR-confirmed SARS-CoV-2 infection or an uninfected control (not recorded which). The sample consisted of whole blood. The chain is built from TRBV6-6 and TRBJ2-1; 8 bases agree with TRBD2. DNA for the CDR3: TGTGCCAGCAGTTATTCGAGAGCGGGGGACAATGAGCAGTTCTTC. This sequence encodes CASSYSRAGDNEQFF.